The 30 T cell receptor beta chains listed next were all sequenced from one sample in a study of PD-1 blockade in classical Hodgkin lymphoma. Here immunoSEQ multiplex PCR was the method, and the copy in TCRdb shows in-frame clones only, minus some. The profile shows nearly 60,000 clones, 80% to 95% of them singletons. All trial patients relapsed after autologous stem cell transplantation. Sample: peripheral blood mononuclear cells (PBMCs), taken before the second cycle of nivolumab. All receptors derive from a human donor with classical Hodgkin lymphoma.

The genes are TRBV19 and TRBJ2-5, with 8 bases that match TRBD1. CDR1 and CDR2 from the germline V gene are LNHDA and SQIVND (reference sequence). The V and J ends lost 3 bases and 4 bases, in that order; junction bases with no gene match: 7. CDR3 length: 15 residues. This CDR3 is CASSMGSGGRETQYF. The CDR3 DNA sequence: TGTGCCAGTAGTATGGGGTCAGGGGGCAGAGAGACCCAGTACTTC.

The CDR3 spells CASSPPEPYNTGELFF. The DNA for the CDR3 is TGTGCCAGCAGCCCGCCGGAGCCTTATAACACCGGGGAGCTGTTTTTT. This chain links TRBV7-6 with TRBJ2-2; D uncertain. Per germline, CDR1 SGHVS and CDR2 FNYEAQ. V lost 5 bases, J lost 2 bases, and 15 bases lay in between. The CDR3 loop spans 16 amino acids.

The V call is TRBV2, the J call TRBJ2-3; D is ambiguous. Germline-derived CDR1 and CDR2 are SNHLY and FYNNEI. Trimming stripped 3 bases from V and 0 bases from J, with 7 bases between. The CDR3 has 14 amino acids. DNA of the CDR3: TGTGCCAGCAGTGATCTAGGGAGCACAGATACGCAGTATTTT. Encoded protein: CASSDLGSTDTQYF.

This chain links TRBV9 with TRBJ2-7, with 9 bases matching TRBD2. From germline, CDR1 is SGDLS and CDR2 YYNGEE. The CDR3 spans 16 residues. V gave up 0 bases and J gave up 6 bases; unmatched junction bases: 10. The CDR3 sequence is CASSVGDLAGPGEQYF. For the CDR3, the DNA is TGTGCCAGCAGCGTAGGAGATCTAGCGGGACCGGGCGAGCAGTACTTC.

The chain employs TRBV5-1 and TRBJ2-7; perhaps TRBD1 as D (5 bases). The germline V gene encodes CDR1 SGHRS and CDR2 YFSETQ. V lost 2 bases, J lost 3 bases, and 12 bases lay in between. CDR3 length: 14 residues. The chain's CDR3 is CASSFVGQIYEQYF. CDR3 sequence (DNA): TGCGCCAGCAGCTTTGTAGGACAAATCTACGAGCAGTACTTC.

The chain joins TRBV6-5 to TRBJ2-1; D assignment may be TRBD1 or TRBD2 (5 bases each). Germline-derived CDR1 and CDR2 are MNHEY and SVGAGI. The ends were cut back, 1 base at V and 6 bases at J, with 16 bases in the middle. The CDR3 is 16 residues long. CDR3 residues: CASSYYAGSSINEQFF. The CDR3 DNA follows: TGTGCCAGCAGTTACTACGCAGGGAGTTCTATCAATGAGCAGTTCTTC.

CDR3 loop: CASSSGDTEAFF. The CDR3 bases are TGTGCCAGCAGTTCAGGGGACACTGAAGCTTTCTTT. The chain carries TRBV6-5 and TRBJ1-1; D is perhaps TRBD1 (6 bases). Trimming removed 4 bases from V and 3 bases from J, with 6 bases in between. CDR1 is MNHEY, CDR2 SVGAGI, per germline. This CDR3 contains 12 residues.

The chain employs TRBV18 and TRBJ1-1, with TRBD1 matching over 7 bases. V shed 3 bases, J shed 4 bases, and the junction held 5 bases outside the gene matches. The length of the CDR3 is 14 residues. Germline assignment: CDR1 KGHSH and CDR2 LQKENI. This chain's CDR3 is CASSPLTGPTEAFF. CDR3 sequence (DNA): TGTGCCAGCTCACCTCTGACAGGGCCCACTGAAGCTTTCTTT.

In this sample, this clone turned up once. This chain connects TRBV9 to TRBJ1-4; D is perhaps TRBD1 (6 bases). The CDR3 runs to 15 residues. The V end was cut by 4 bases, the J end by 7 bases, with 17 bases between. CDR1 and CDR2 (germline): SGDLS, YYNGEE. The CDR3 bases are TGTGCCAGCAGCTCAGATAGGGGGGGCCTTGAAAAACTGTTTTTT. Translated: CASSSDRGGLEKLFF.

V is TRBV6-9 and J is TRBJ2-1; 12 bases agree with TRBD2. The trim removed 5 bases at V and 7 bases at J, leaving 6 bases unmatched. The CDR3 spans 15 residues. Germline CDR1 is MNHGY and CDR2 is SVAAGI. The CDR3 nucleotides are TGTGCCAGCAGTCGACTAGCGGGAGAATTAAATGAGCAGTTCTTC. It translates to CASSRLAGELNEQFF.

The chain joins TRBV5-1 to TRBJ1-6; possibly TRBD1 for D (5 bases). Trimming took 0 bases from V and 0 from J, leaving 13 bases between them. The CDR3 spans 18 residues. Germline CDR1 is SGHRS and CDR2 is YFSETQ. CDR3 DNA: TGCGCCAGCAGCTTGGGTAGGAGGACAAGCTCCTATAATTCACCCCTCCACTTT. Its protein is CASSLGRRTSSYNSPLHF.

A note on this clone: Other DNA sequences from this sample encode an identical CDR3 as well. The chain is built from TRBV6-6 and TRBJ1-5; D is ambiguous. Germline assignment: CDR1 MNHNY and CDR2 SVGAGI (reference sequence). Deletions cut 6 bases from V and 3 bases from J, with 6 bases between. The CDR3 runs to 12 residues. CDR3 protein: CASSTPNQPQHF. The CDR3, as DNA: TGTGCCAGCAGCACCCCCAATCAGCCCCAGCATTTT.

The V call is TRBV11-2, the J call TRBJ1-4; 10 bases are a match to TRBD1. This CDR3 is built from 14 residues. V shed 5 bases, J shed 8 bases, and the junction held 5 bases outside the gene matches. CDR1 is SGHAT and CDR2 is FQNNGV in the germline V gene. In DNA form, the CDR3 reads TGTGCCAGCAGCCTGACAGGGGGCTTGGAAAAACTGTTTTTT. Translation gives CASSLTGGLEKLFF.

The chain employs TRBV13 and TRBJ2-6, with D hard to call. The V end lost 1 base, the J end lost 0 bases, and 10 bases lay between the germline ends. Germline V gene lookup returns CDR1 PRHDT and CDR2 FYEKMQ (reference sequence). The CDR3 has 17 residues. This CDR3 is CASSLEIGLSGANVLTF. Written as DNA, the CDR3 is TGTGCCAGCAGCTTAGAGATAGGTCTCTCTGGGGCCAACGTCCTGACTTTC.

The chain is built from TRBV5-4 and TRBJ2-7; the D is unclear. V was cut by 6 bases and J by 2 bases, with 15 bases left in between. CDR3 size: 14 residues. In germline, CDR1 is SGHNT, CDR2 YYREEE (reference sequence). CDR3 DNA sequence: TGTGCCAGCATGTCGTCCCTCGAGACCTACGAGCAGTACTTC. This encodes CASMSSLETYEQYF. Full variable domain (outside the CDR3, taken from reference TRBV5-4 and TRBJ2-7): ETGVTQSPTHLIKTRGQQVTLRCSSQSGHNTVSWYQQALGQGPQFIFQYYREEENGRGNFPPRFSGLQFPNYSSELNVNALELDDSALYLCASMSSLETYEQYFGPGTRLTVT.

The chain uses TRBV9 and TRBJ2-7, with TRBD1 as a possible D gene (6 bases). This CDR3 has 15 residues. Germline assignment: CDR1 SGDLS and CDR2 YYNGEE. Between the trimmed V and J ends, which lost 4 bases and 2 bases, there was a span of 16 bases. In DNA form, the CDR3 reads TGTGCCAGCAGCTTAAGCACAGGGCCCACCTACGAGCAGTACTTC. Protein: CASSLSTGPTYEQYF.

For the CDR3, the DNA is TGTGCCAGCAGTGGACAGCCTAGCGGAACCTACGAGCAGTACTTC. It is translated as CASSGQPSGTYEQYF. The chain is built from TRBV6-1 and TRBJ2-7; 7 positions match TRBD2. V was pared by 4 bases and J by 2 bases, with 8 bases of the junction left unmatched. CDR3 length: 15 amino acids. Germline CDR1 MNHNS, CDR2 SASEGT.

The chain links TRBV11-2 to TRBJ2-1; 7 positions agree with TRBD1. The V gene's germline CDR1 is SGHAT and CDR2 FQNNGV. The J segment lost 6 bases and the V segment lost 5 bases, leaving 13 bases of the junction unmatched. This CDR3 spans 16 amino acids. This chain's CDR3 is CASSVTPGQSSNEQFF. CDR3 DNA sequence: TGTGCCAGCAGCGTTACCCCGGGACAGAGCTCCAATGAGCAGTTCTTC.

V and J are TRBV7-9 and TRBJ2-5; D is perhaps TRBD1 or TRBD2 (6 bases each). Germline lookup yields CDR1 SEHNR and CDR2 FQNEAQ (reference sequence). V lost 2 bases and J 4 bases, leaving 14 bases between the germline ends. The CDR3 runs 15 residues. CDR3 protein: CASSLIYGGRETQYF. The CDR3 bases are TGTGCCAGCAGCTTAATATACGGGGGCCGAGAGACCCAGTACTTC.

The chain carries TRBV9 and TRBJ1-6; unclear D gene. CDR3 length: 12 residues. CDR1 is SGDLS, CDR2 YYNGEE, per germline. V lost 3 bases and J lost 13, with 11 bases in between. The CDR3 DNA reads TGTGCCAGCAGCGGAATCGAGGCTCCCCTCCACTTT. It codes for CASSGIEAPLHF. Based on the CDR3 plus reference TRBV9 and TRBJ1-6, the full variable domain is DSGVTQTPKHLITATGQRVTLRCSPRSGDLSVYWYQQSLDQGLQFLIQYYNGEERAKGNILERFSAQQFPDLHSELNLSSLELGDSALYFCASSGIEAPLHFGNGTRLTVT.

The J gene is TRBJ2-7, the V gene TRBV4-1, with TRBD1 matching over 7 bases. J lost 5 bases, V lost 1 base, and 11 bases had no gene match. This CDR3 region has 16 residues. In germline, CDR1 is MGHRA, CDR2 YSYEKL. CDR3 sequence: CASSQGSDRAADEQYF. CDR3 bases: TGCGCCAGCAGCCAAGGGAGTGACAGGGCGGCCGACGAGCAGTACTTC.

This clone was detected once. This chain's CDR3 is CASSPADTPEKLFF. The CDR3 nucleotides read TGTGCCAGCAGTCCAGCGGACACACCTGAAAAACTGTTTTTT. The chain recombines TRBV28 with TRBJ1-4, with D perhaps TRBD1 (5 bases). The CDR3 covers 14 residues. The ends were cut back, 5 bases at V and 7 bases at J, with 14 bases in the middle. Germline V gives CDR1 MDHEN, CDR2 SYDVKM.

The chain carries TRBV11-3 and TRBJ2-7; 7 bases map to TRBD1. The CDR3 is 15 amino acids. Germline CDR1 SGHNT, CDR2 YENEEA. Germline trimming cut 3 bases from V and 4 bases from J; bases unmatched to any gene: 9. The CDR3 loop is CASSLGQSSRYEQYF. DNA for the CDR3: TGTGCCAGCAGCTTGGGACAGTCTTCTCGGTACGAGCAGTACTTC. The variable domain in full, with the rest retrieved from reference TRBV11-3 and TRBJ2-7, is EAGVVQSPRYKIIEKKQPVAFWCNPISGHNTLYWYLQNLGQGPELLIRYENEEAVDDSQLPKDRFSAERLKGVDSTLKIQPAELGDSAVYLCASSLGQSSRYEQYFGPGTRLTVT.

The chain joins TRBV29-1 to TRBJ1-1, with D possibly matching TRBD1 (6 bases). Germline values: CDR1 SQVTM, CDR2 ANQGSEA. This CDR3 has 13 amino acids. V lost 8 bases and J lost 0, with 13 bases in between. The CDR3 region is CSTTGTLNTEAFF. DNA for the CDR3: TGCAGCACGACCGGGACACTGAACACTGAAGCTTTCTTT.

The CDR3 sequence is CAWSQQKNEQFF. The CDR3 DNA is TGTGCCTGGAGCCAACAGAAAAATGAGCAGTTCTTC. This rearrangement joins TRBV30 to TRBJ2-1; D gene unclear. The V gene lost 3 bases and the J gene lost 7 bases, with 10 bases spanning the gap. The CDR3 length is 12 residues. Per the germline V gene, CDR1 is GTSNPN and CDR2 is SVGIG (reference sequence).

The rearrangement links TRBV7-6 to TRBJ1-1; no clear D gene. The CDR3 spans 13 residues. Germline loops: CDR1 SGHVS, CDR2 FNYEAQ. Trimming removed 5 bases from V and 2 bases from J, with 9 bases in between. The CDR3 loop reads CASSPPENTEAFF. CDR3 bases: TGTGCCAGCAGCCCGCCCGAAAACACTGAAGCTTTCTTT.

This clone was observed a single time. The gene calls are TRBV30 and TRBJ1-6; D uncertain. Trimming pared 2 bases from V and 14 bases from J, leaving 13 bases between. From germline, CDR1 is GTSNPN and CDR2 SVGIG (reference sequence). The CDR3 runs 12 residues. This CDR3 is CAWSIMRSTLHF. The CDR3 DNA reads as TGTGCCTGGAGTATCATGAGAAGCACCCTCCACTTT.

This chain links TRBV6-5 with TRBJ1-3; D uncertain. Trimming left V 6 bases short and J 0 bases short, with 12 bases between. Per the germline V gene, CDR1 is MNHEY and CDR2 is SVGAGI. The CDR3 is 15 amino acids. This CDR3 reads CASSLTQSSGNTIYF. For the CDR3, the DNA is TGTGCCAGCAGCTTGACCCAGAGCTCTGGAAACACCATATATTTT.

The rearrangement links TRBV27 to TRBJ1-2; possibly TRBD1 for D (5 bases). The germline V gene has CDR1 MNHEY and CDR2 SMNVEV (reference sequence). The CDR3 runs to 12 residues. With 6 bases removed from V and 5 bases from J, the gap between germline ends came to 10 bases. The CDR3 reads CASSRDGYGYTF. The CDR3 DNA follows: TGTGCCAGCAGCCGGGACGGATATGGCTACACCTTC.

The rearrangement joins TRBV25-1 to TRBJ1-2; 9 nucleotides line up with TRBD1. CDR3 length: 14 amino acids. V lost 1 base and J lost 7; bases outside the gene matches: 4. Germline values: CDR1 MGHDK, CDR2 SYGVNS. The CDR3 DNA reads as TGTGCCAGCAGTGAATTGGGACAGGGTGGTGGCTACACCTTC. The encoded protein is CASSELGQGGGYTF.